A selection of T cell receptor beta chains follows, all from one sample in a study of cytomegalovirus exposure and HLA in healthy donors. Repertoires were generated with immunoSEQ multiplex PCR, while TCRdb's copy carries only in-frame clones and drops some. This sample's table reports 60,000 to 100,000 clones. Sequenced input: PBMCs. The source is a man aged 25-45 years in good health and CMV-seronegative. The conserved cysteine and the conserved F or W are not part of the CDR3 here.

TRBJ2-7 | TRBV6-5 | ASSYGRVTYEQY
TRBJ1-1 | TRBV4-3 | ASSQLTGGYTEAF
TRBJ1-5 | TRBV18 | ASSPIRDRNQPQH
TRBJ2-1 | TRBV5-8 | ASSFMSGGAVSGSYNEQF
TRBJ2-7 | TRBV23-1 | ASSQSVPGQDDSYEQY
TRBJ2-2 | TRBV27 | ATFDRDSTGELF
TRBJ2-5 | TRBV5-4 | ASSFGPTSGRSETQY
TRBJ1-4 | TRBV5-4 | ASSSRVEEEKLF
TRBJ2-3 | TRBV7-9 | ASSPTSRTDTQY
TRBJ2-1 | TRBV9 | ASSVYGTSGYNEQF
TRBJ2-7 | TRBV5-4 | ASSSLQGGYEQY
TRBJ1-2 | TRBV21-1 | ASHQGNYGYT
TRBJ1-4 | TRBV9 | ASSGRTGEKLF
TRBJ2-5 | TRBV9 | ASSVGGHQETQY
TRBJ1-6 | TRBV7-6 | ASSLVQGVNSPLH
TRBJ2-1 | TRBV29-1 | SVEVPRSGRAYEQF
TRBJ1-2 | TRBV9 | ASSVELGAGGYT
TRBJ2-2 | TRBV6-5 | ASSSRAGSGELF
TRBJ2-2 | TRBV4-2 | ASSHLTDSSRYPSGELF
TRBJ2-2 | TRBV4-1 | ASSHLNRGTGELF
TRBJ2-7 | TRBV11-2 | ASSLGNRPYEQY
TRBJ2-2 | TRBV7-2 | ASSSQGVYGELF
TRBJ1-2 | TRBV9 | ASSAGHRVRGYT
TRBJ2-7 | TRBV25-1 | ASSGLVYEQY
TRBJ1-5 | TRBV2 | ASSEPKGGPNQPQH
TRBJ1-5 | TRBV7-2 | ASSLARDQPQH
TRBJ2-6 | TRBV7-3 | ASSPFTGGAMAGANVLT
TRBJ2-5 | TRBV19 | ASSIRRGQETQY
TRBJ1-2 | TRBV6-6 | ASTPLERGYT
TRBJ2-1 | TRBV5-4 | ASSLRIQGNEQF
TRBJ1-4 | TRBV2 | ASIRGRGEKLF
TRBJ2-1 | TRBV9 | ASSAEDRGYNEQF
TRBJ2-6 | TRBV7-9 | ASSVNRGSGANVLT
TRBJ2-7 | TRBV7-9 | ASSPGLAGDEQY
TRBJ1-6 | TRBV7-6 | ASSPGQGKLSPLH
TRBJ1-1 | TRBV4-2 | ASSPTGGANTEAF
TRBJ1-5 | TRBV6-1 | ASNDWGVNQPQH
TRBJ2-7 | TRBV4-3 | ASSQVRQGGMYEQY
TRBJ2-4 | TRBV15 | ATSPGLAKNIQY
TRBJ2-1 | TRBV4-1 | ASSQASGGYNEQF
TRBJ2-4 | TRBV7-6 | ASSVLAGGGNIQY
TRBJ2-3 | TRBV19 | ASRLSGDTQY
TRBJ1-2 | TRBV4-1 | ASSQEGASPYIGYT
TRBJ2-5 | TRBV7-8 | ASSPSSGRSEETQY
TRBJ2-7 | TRBV28 | ASRTNRDSFYEQY
TRBJ2-7 | TRBV29-1 | SLGGQY